Included here is one T cell receptor (beta chain) sequence, with context. Its cognate antigen has yet to be identified. Base qualities are missing; no much larger clone stands one base away. Libraries were prepared through PCR. TCR sequencing of DNA from cultured CD4+ T cells used the Oncomine TCR Beta short-read assay at the Johns Hopkins FTIC core. The QIAamp micro DNA kit was used to extract genomic DNA from the cultured CD4+ T cells. The Oncomine TCR Beta libraries from cultured CD4+ T cells were pooled using unique dual indexes and then sequenced on an Illumina iSeq 100. Per the authors' processing: Non-productive sequences were removed, and CDR3s that did not start with C, did not end with F or W, or were shorter than 7 amino acids were discarded. Antigen-specific clonotypes were identified using the MANAFEST web application through comparison of peptide-stimulated wells with reference and other culture wells. An FDR below 0.05, an odds ratio above 5, and a productive frequency above 0.1% in at least two of three replicate wells were required for clones to be considered positive. A clonotype was classed as cross-reactive if the clonotype showed significant expansion both in SARS-CoV-2 spike wells and in at least one common cold coronavirus spike condition. CDR3 homology was assessed with Levenshtein distances (stringdist) and unrooted phylogenetic trees (ape) in R version 3.6.1. The raw public data were reprocessed by TCRdb itself: fastp quality trimming at Q25, MiXCR clonotype calling, in-frame beta chains only. Here each entry gathers all rows of one CDR3 protein and keeps the most common genes and DNA. TCRdb, not the authors, supplied the V and J calls. The sample yields 15,000 to 25,000 distinct CDR3 sequences; 48% were counted once. The ten largest clonotypes hold about 2.7% of the sample.

Here V drops 6 bases and J drops 4 bases, and the junction holds 6 bases not matched to any gene. Including cysteine and phenylalanine, the CDR3 has 15 amino acids. The DNA shown is the 45-base CDR3, in frame from base 1. CDR1 and CDR2, looked up from the germline V gene, are MNHEY and SVGEGT. Per the publication, the treatment or condition label means: roughly 11-day PBMC culture with coronavirus spike peptide pools or control peptides (ViraFEST assay). The ViraFEST assay, used in the study, expanded antigen-specific T cells with peptide pools and then identified the expanded clonotypes through TCR sequencing. The positive SARS-CoV-2 PCR tests of the convalescent patients were dated from March to December 2020, before the Alpha, Beta and Delta variants emerged in the United States. Each well held about 2 million PBMCs cultured in IMDM containing around 5.1% human AB serum and around 10 IU/ml IL-2, with 10 ug/ml peptide pools added. On days 3 and 7, half of the culture medium was replaced with fresh IL-2-containing medium. After approximately 10 days of culture, CD4+ T cells were isolated by negative selection using the EasySep CD4+ T cell isolation kit. Ficoll-Paque Plus gradient centrifugation was used to isolate PBMCs from whole blood, and the isolated PBMCs were then either used fresh or cryopreserved at -140C. Each culture condition was generally run in triplicate wells.

The source of the sample is a study of vaccination and CD4 T cells after COVID-19 (dated 2022 in TCRdb). With regard to the full study: SARS-CoV-2 positivity had been established in the convalescent patients by nasal swab PCR, and mild disease was recorded in about 9 of these patients and severe disease in one. In the convalescent cohort there were six males and four females, among whom were two Hispanic individuals, seven Caucasians, two Asians and one multiracial person. Two doses of either the Pfizer-BioNTech BNT162b2 vaccine (n=8) or the Moderna mRNA-1273 vaccine (n=2) were administered to participants. Post-COVID blood samples from convalescent patients were collected a median of about 110 days after diagnosis, with a range of about 35 to 180 days. Post-vaccine blood samples were taken a median of 72 days after the second vaccine dose, with a range of roughly 13 to 250 days. For stimulating the cultures, overlapping spike peptide pools were used, derived from SARS-CoV-2 as well as from the common cold coronaviruses HCoV-NL63, HCoV-OC43 and HCoV-229E. As controls, cultures received a CEFX viral epitope pool (the positive control), an HIV-1 Nef peptide pool (the negative control), or no peptide at all. The spike-specific CD4+ TCR repertoire was compared before and after mRNA vaccination in around ten COVID-19 convalescent patients and a handful of infection-naive healthy vaccine recipients.

What the study reported, not specific to this receptor: In convalescent patients, a median approximately 90% of post-vaccine SARS-CoV-2-reactive clones were detected only after vaccination, suggesting vaccine-specific priming. Of the vaccine-specific clones found in convalescent patients, nearly all (304 of 307) were mono-reactive for SARS-CoV-2 spike instead of being cross-reactive with common cold coronaviruses. The number of convalescent patients in the study was relatively small, and the study did not examine early timepoints following natural infection. Although the median number of SARS-CoV-2-reactive clonotypes went up from 20 to 25 after infection to some 38 after vaccination, the increase was not significant.

The V gene is TRBV6-2 or TRBV6-3 and the J gene is TRBJ2-1, and 10 junctional nucleotides match TRBD2. The sequences come from CD4+ T cells from blood, cultured in vitro, collected after SARS-CoV-2 vaccination. The origin of this receptor is a human donor who had recovered from COVID-19. The nucleotides are TGTGCCAGCAGACAAAGCGGGGGGGGTTACAATGAGCAGTTCTTC. This encodes CASRQSGGGYNEQFF.